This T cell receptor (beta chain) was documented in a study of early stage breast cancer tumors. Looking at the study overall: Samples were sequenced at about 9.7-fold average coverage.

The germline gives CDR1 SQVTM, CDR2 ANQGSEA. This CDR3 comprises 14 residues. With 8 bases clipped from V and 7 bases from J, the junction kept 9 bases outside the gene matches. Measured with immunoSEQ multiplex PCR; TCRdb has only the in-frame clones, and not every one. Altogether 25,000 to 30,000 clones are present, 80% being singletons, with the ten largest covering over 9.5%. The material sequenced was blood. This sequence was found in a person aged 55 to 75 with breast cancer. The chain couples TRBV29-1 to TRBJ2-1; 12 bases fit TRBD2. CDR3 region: CSSSGTSGLNEQFF. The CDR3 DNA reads TGCAGCTCATCGGGGACTAGCGGGCTAAATGAGCAGTTCTTC.